The T cell receptor (beta chain) under discussion was sequenced for a study of cytomegalovirus exposure and HLA in healthy donors. Whole-study findings and limits: Reported results showed that the classifier diagnosed cytomegalovirus status with high specificity and sensitivity. The study recorded 150 to 200 TCR beta chains that were cytomegalovirus-associated.

Primers included in the PCR were 60 Vbeta and 13 Jbeta primers. Clones were read by immunoSEQ multiplex PCR, and TCRdb kept only the in-frame ones, dropping some. Here the sample spans some 120,000 clones, 81% being singletons. Note on this clone: Its antigen is undetermined.

Donors in the study were healthy people who gave bone marrow. The sample was PBMCs. This clonotype was sampled from a man younger than 35 in good health and CMV-seronegative.

The CDR3 sequence: CASSPGRAAGQRDPNYGYTF. CDR3 nucleotide sequence: TGTGCCAGCTCACCAGGAAGGGCGGCGGGACAGCGAGACCCAAACTATGGCTACACCTTC. The V and J genes are TRBV18 and TRBJ1-2, with 7 bases aligning to TRBD1. The germline gives CDR1 KGHSH, CDR2 LQKENI. This CDR3 is built from 20 residues. Trimming at V came to 2 bases and at J to 2 bases, leaving 20 bases not matched to a gene.